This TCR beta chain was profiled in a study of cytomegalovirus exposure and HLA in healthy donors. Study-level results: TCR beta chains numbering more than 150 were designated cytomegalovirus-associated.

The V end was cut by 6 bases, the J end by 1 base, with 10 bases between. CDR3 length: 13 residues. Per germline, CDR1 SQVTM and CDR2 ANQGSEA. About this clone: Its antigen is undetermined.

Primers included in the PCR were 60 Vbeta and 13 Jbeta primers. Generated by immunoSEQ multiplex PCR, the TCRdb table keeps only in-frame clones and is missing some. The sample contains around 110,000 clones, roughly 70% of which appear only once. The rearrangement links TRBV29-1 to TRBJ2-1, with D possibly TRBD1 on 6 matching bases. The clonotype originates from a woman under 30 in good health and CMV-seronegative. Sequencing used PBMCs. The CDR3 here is CSVGARSYNEQFF. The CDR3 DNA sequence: TGCAGCGTGGGGGCTAGGTCCTACAATGAGCAGTTCTTC.